The 12 T cell receptor beta chains below come from one sample, sequenced in a study of shared clonotypes between healthy human individuals (dated by TCRdb to the early 2020s). The library was obtained by the immunoSEQ multiplex PCR assay. This immuneACCESS table, as held by TCRdb, lists in-frame sequences with V and J called but not all clones. Of the missing ones, under half trace to an unresolved V gene in checked studies; the others have no known cause. The sample profile shows 550,000 to 600,000 clones; about 98% of them were found once. More than 0.3% of the sample belongs to the ten largest clones. CD8 naive samples were CD45RO-negative cells positively selected for CCR7, giving a CD45RA+CCR7+ population that excluded TemRA cells. Sequencing was performed on naive CD8+ T cells sorted from blood. According to the study, the label for this sample's cell subset or site signals: CD45RA+CCR7+. The origin of the receptors is a man aged 25-45 years in good health.

The V and J genes are TRBV4-1 and TRBJ2-7, with TRBD1 identical over 11 bases. This CDR3 has 15 residues. CDR1 and CDR2 from the germline V gene are MGHRA and YSYEKL. V was pared by 1 base and J by 3 bases, with 2 bases of the junction left unmatched. The DNA for the CDR3 is TGCGCCAGCAGCCAAGGCGGGACAGGGGGCTACGAGCAGTACTTC. Translation gives CASSQGGTGGYEQYF.

V gene TRBV28 combines with J gene TRBJ2-7; TRBD2 matches at 11 bases. Trimming cost V 5 bases and J 5 bases; bases outside gene matches: 11. The length of the CDR3 is 16 residues. From germline, CDR1 is MDHEN and CDR2 SYDVKM. The CDR3 DNA reads TGTGCCAGCAGTCTACTAGCGGGAGCGATCACGGACGAGCAGTACTTC. Its protein product is CASSLLAGAITDEQYF.

The chain links TRBV5-5 to TRBJ2-1; 13 nucleotides match TRBD2. This CDR3 comprises 19 residues. CDR1 is SGHKS and CDR2 is YYEKEE in the germline V gene (reference sequence). V lost 4 bases to trimming and J lost 0 bases; unmatched junction nucleotides: 10. The CDR3 protein is CASSADGLAGEGSYNEQFF. The DNA of the CDR3 is TGTGCCAGCAGCGCAGATGGACTAGCGGGAGAAGGCTCCTACAATGAGCAGTTCTTC.

This chain joins TRBV6-5 and TRBJ1-2; D remains ambiguous. The germline gives CDR1 MNHEY, CDR2 SVGAGI. The CDR3 covers 13 residues. Between the trimmed V and J ends, which lost 4 bases and 6 bases, there was a span of 12 bases. The CDR3 reads CASSSPITNGYTF. The CDR3, as DNA: TGTGCCAGCAGTTCCCCAATAACGAATGGCTACACCTTC.

The chain combines TRBV15 with TRBJ2-1; 9 nucleotides match TRBD2. Germline V lookup: CDR1 LNHNV, CDR2 YYDKDF (reference sequence). The CDR3 totals 13 residues. V lost 8 bases to trimming and J lost 8 bases; unmatched junction nucleotides: 7. The CDR3 reads CATRGLAYDEQFF. As DNA, the CDR3 is TGTGCCACCCGGGGACTAGCTTACGATGAGCAGTTCTTC.

The chain is built from TRBV28 and TRBJ1-5; TRBD1 aligns across 8 bases. The J segment lost 6 bases and the V segment lost 4 bases, leaving 26 bases of the junction unmatched. There are 21 residues in the CDR3. Germline assignment: CDR1 MDHEN and CDR2 SYDVKM. CDR3 coding DNA: TGTGCCAGCAGTTACCCCGGACCGGGAGACTATTCGGGACAGGTTGGTCAGCCCCAGCATTTT. Protein: CASSYPGPGDYSGQVGQPQHF.

DNA of the CDR3: TGTGCCAGCAGCACCGGGACAGAATCCTACAATGAGCAGTTCTTC. This codes for CASSTGTESYNEQFF. The chain has TRBV6-5 and TRBJ2-1, with 7 bases lining up with TRBD1. The CDR3 has 15 amino acids. The germline V gene has CDR1 MNHEY and CDR2 SVGAGI. Trimming at V came to 6 bases and at J to 1 base, leaving 6 bases not matched to a gene.

V is TRBV9 and J is TRBJ1-5; D call uncertain. CDR3 length equals 14 residues. Germline V gives CDR1 SGDLS, CDR2 YYNGEE. V lost 7 bases and J 0 bases, leaving 11 bases between the germline ends. For the CDR3, the DNA is TGTGCCAGCGGCGGAGGGAATAGCAATCAGCCCCAGCATTTT. Translation gives CASGGGNSNQPQHF.

This clone is a singleton in its sample. The chain couples TRBV9 to TRBJ2-3; possibly TRBD1 or TRBD2 for D (7 bases each). The CDR3 is 14 residues long. CDR1 and CDR2 (germline): SGDLS, YYNGEE. V was clipped by 7 bases and J by 5 bases, with 17 bases between them. The CDR3 DNA sequence: TGTGCCAGCGCCAAGGGAGGGGGCCAAGATACGCAGTATTTT. It yields the protein CASAKGGGQDTQYF.

CDR3 in DNA: TGTGCCAGCAGCTCCGGGACCCGGGGAGAGACCCAGTACTTC. This sequence encodes CASSSGTRGETQYF. The chain has TRBV7-3 and TRBJ2-5; D tentatively fits TRBD1 or TRBD2 (5 bases each). Germline lookup yields CDR1 SGHTA and CDR2 FQGTGA. The V and J ends lost 4 bases and 4 bases respectively, with 13 bases between them. CDR3 length equals 14 residues.

The chain joins TRBV5-4 to TRBJ2-7; 10 positions agree with TRBD1. V shed 4 bases and J 4 bases; nucleotides not matched to a gene: 5. Germline assignment: CDR1 SGHNT and CDR2 YYREEE (reference sequence). The CDR3 covers 14 residues. The CDR3 here is CASSLGQGEYEQYF. In DNA form, the CDR3 reads TGTGCCAGCAGCCTCGGACAGGGGGAGTACGAGCAGTACTTC.

The J gene is TRBJ1-5, the V gene TRBV29-1; possible D gene TRBD1, 5 bases. With 2 bases removed from V and 0 bases from J, the gap between germline ends came to 8 bases. Germline V gene lookup returns CDR1 SQVTM and CDR2 ANQGSEA. CDR3 length equals 14 residues. The DNA of the CDR3 is TGCAGCGTTGAAAGGGGATATAGCAATCAGCCCCAGCATTTT. Amino acid sequence: CSVERGYSNQPQHF. Filled out from reference TRBV29-1 and TRBJ1-5, the complete variable domain reads SAVISQKPSRDICQRGTSLTIQCQVDSQVTMMFWYRQQPGQSLTLIATANQGSEATYESGFVIDKFPISRPNLTFSTLTVSNMSPEDSSIYLCSVERGYSNQPQHFGDGTRLSIL.